This TCR beta chain was sequenced in a study of blood T cell repertoires in COVID-19. Overall study: Acute and convalescent COVID-19 specimens originated in the United States, Italy and Spain. T cells, B-cell-depleted T cells, or PBMCs provided the cDNA or gDNA that served as material.

CDR3 length: 17 residues. Germline V CDR1 and CDR2: MNHNS, SASEGT. V was pared by 4 bases and J by 0 bases, with 16 bases between. Methods used by the authors: For nucleated cells, counts were estimated from reference gene primer amplification. The assay was immunoSEQ multiplex PCR, and TCRdb's table has in-frame clones only and misses some. The V and J calls and the clone size are those of that table, but D and trimming were determined from the DNA. The sample records about 230,000 clones, roughly 80% being singletons. V usage is TRBV6-1 and J usage is TRBJ1-3, with no clear D. Sequencing was done on a sample of peripheral blood. The TCR sequence derives from a woman over 75 with acute or convalescent COVID-19. CDR3 sequence: CASSAALDTSSGNTIYF. CDR3 coding DNA: TGTGCCAGCAGTGCCGCGCTTGACACTAGCTCTGGAAACACCATATATTTT.